This T cell receptor (beta chain) was identified during a study of T cells in tuberculosis (dated by TCRdb to 2016 to 2019). Some background on the complete study: In the study, CD1B tetramers and high-throughput TCR immunosequencing were combined to characterize T cells specific for the mycobacterial lipid antigen glucose monomycolate (GMM). IGRA-negative adolescents, IGRA-positive adolescents with latent tuberculosis and adults with active tuberculosis, around ten per group, were compared in a South African clinical cohort.

The immunoSEQ multiplex PCR assay was used to generate TCR libraries, with TCR-beta and/or TCR-alpha/delta assays applied to each sample. The Illumina high-throughput platform was used to sequence the amplified TCR libraries. The authors processed their data as follows. Clustering and dimensionality reduction relied on pairwise TCRdist distances among GMM-specific receptors from T cells that were either sorted ex vivo or expanded in vitro. Each clinical repertoire received a mean NN-distance score, defined as the average TCRdist to the nearest 10% of tetramer-positive reference sequences. To compute GEM TCR motif frequency, the fraction of unique TCRs matching known GEM sequences by V/J usage and CDR3 length was calculated. Linear discriminant analysis with leave-one-out cross-validation, implemented in scikit-learn, was used to classify active tuberculosis. TCRdb's version of the immuneACCESS table is confined to in-frame rearrangements and falls short of the full clone set. An unresolved V gene accounts for under half of the shortfall where checked; the remainder is of unknown origin. D and trimming come from the DNA, and the V and J calls and clone size come from that table. Across this sample there are 30,000 to 35,000 clones, with 95% to 97% seen only once. In total, the top ten clones hold 6% to 7% of the sample.

On this clone: Its antigen specificity is not known. The junction shows a germline mismatch at one end, possibly a read error.

At study entry, adolescents were screened for latent tuberculosis infection by tuberculin skin test and QuantiFERON-TB GOLD In-Tube IGRA. Immunosequencing of unsorted cryopreserved PBMC covered, on average, around 100,000 T cells per clinical donor. Eleven high schools in the Worcester region of the Western Cape, South Africa, served as enrollment sites for adolescents aged 12 to 18 years. Ten M. tuberculosis-infected adolescents and roughly ten uninfected adolescents were selected, with the two groups matched for age and sex. PBMC from adolescents were isolated by density centrifugation from freshly drawn heparinized blood and were then cryopreserved. Points the paper makes about the study in general: Compared with IGRA-negative controls, TCR-alpha repertoires from active tuberculosis had smaller mean NN-distances to GMM-specific TCRs, which suggests clonal expansion of these TCRs. A classifier using the diverse GMM-specific repertoire reached 85% to 90% accuracy (AUROC 0.85 to 0.9), compared with over 60% accuracy using GEM motif frequencies. Clinical samples were selected based on which cryopreserved specimens were available, and the active tuberculosis cases were adults whereas the controls were adolescents. The smaller NN-distances in active tuberculosis patients were driven in part by shorter CDR3-alpha lengths, while the difference seen for TCR-beta was not statistically significant.

The sequenced sample was PBMCs. This TCR came from a donor between 10 and 35 years old with latent tuberculosis or without tuberculosis infection.

The sequenced DNA is TGTGCCAGTAGCTTTCCGGGACAGAAAGAGACCCAGTACTTC. Translated, this gives CASSFPGQKETQYF. The sequence is built from TRBV5-4 and TRBJ2-5; 7 central bases correspond to TRBD1. Inclusive of the bounding cysteine and phenylalanine, the CDR3 is 14 residues long. The DNA shown is the 42-base CDR3, in frame from base 1. The germline V gene (reference sequence) yields SGHNT for CDR1 and YYREEE for CDR2.